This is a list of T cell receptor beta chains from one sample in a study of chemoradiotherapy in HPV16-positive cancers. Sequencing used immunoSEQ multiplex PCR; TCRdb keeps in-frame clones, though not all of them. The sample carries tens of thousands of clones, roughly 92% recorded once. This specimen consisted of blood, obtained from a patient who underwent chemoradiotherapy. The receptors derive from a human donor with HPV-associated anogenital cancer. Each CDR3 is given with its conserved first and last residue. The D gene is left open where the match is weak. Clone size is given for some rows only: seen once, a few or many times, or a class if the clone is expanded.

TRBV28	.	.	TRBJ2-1	CASSLWAGLGGSYNEQFF	TGTGCCAGCAGTTTATGGGCTGGTCTAGGCGGCTCCTACAATGAGCAGTTCTTC
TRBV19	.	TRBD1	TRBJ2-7	CASSMGRGPYEQYF	TGTGCCAGTAGTATGGGTAGGGGGCCATACGAGCAGTACTTC
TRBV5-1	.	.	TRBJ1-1	CASSLGRGLPTEAFF	TGCGCCAGCAGCTTGGGCCGGGGGCTCCCGACTGAAGCTTTCTTT
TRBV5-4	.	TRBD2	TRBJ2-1	CASSPPTSGRDAEQFF	TGTGCCAGCAGCCCCCCAACTAGCGGGAGGGATGCTGAGCAGTTCTTC
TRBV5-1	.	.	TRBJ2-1	CASSADPYNEQFF	TGCGCCAGCAGCGCCGACCCTTACAATGAGCAGTTCTTC
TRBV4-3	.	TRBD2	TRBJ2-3	CASSPSRGTGLAGVSTDTQYF	TGCGCCAGCAGCCCTTCTCGCGGTACGGGACTAGCGGGGGTGAGCACAGATACGCAGTATTTT
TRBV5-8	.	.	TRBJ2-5	CASSLWTGRIQETQYF	TGTGCCAGCAGCTTGTGGACGGGCAGGATCCAAGAGACCCAGTACTTC
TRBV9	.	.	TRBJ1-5	CASSVDKIFTEGVHF	TGTGCCAGCAGCGTAGACAAAATCTTTACAGAGGGAGTGCATTTT
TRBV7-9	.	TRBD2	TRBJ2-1	CASRAGGGYNEQFF	TGTGCCAGCAGAGCGGGAGGGGGATACAATGAGCAGTTCTTC
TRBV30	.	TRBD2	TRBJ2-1	CAWSGMGAGSSYNEQFF	TGTGCCTGGAGCGGCATGGGAGCGGGAAGCTCCTACAATGAGCAGTTCTTC
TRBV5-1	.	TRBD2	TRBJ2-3	CASSLEPGGLTDTQYF	TGCGCCAGCAGCTTGGAACCGGGGGGACTCACAGATACGCAGTATTTT
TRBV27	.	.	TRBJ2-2	CASRTDSANTGELFF	TGTGCCAGCAGAACGGACTCCGCGAACACCGGGGAGCTGTTTTTT
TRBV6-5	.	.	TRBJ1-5	CASSPGAGANQPQHF	TGTGCCAGCAGCCCGGGGGCAGGGGCCAATCAGCCCCAGCATTTT
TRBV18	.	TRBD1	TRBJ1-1	CASSPADRGGWNTEAFF	TGTGCCAGCTCACCTGCGGACAGGGGCGGGTGGAACACTGAAGCTTTCTTT
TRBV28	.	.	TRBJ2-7	CASYGENYEQYF	TGTGCCAGTTACGGTGAGAACTACGAGCAGTACTTC
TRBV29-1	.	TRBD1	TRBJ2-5	CSVEGGQGFGETQYF	TGCAGCGTTGAAGGAGGACAGGGATTCGGAGAGACCCAGTACTTC
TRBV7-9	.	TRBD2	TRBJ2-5	CASSLVGLAGAETQYF	TGTGCCAGCAGCTTAGTCGGCCTAGCGGGGGCCGAGACCCAGTACTTC
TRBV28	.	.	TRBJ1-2	CASSTRTATLLNVGYTF	TGTGCCAGCAGTACTCGGACAGCCACCCTCCTTAACGTCGGCTACACCTTC
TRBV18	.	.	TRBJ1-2	CASSPLGDGYTF	TGTGCCAGCTCACCACTGGGGGATGGCTACACCTTC
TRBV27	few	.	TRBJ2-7	CASSAGTGASYEQYF	TGTGCCAGCAGCGCCGGGACGGGGGCTTCCTACGAGCAGTACTTC
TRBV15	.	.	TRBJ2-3	CATSRDQSPPDTQYF	TGTGCCACCAGCAGAGATCAAAGCCCGCCAGATACGCAGTATTTT
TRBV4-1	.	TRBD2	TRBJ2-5	CASSQLAGGPETQYF	TGCGCCAGCAGCCAGTTAGCGGGGGGGCCGGAGACCCAGTACTTC
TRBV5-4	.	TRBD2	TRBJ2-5	CASSLRGGGMETQYF	TGTGCCAGCAGCTTGCGCGGGGGGGGGATGGAGACCCAGTACTTC
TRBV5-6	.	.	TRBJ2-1	CASSLGAGSYNEQFF	TGTGCCAGCAGCTTGGGGGCAGGCTCCTACAATGAGCAGTTCTTC
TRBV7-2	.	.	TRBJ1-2	CASSRRRGREDGYTF	TGTGCCAGCAGCCGCCGGAGAGGCCGGGAGGATGGCTACACCTTC
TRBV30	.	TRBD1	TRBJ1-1	CAWSFRGTGVTEAFF	TGTGCCTGGAGTTTCCGTGGGACAGGGGTCACTGAAGCTTTCTTT
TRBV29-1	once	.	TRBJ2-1	CSGGGQWALNEQFF	TGCAGCGGGGGGGGGCAGTGGGCCCTCAATGAGCAGTTCTTC
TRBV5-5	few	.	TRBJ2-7	CASSLYAGFGSYEQYF	TGTGCCAGCAGCTTGTATGCGGGTTTTGGTTCCTACGAGCAGTACTTC
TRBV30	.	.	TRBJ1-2	CAWSVQTGSYTF	TGTGCCTGGAGTGTACAGACAGGCTCCTACACCTTC
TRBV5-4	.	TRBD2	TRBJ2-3	CASSSTSGVSTDTQYF	TGTGCCAGCAGCTCGACTAGCGGGGTTAGCACAGATACGCAGTATTTT
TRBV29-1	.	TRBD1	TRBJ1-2	CSVEGGGGPGGYTF	TGCAGCGTTGAGGGGGGAGGGGGCCCAGGTGGCTACACCTTC
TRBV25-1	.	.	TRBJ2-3	CASSESFGDTQYF	TGTGCCAGCAGTGAATCCTTTGGAGATACGCAGTATTTT
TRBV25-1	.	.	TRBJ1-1	CASSNPAESTEAFF	TGTGCCAGCAGTAATCCCGCGGAGAGCACTGAAGCTTTCTTT
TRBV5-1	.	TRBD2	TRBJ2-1	CASRPEVSGISYNEQFF	TGCGCCAGCAGACCTGAAGTTAGCGGGATCTCCTACAATGAGCAGTTCTTC
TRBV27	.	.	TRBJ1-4	CASSKDSNEKLFF	TGTGCCAGCAGTAAGGACAGTAATGAAAAACTGTTTTTT
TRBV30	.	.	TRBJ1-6	CAWSAGKGGSPLHF	TGTGCCTGGAGTGCAGGGAAAGGAGGTTCACCCCTCCACTTT
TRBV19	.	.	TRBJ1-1	CASSPRGQRLNTEAFF	TGTGCCAGTAGTCCTCGCGGACAGAGACTGAACACTGAAGCTTTCTTT
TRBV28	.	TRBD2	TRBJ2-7	CASSSPGLEVDEQYF	TGTGCCAGCAGCTCTCCGGGACTAGAGGTGGACGAGCAGTACTTC
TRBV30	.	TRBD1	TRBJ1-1	CAWRTGVNTEAFF	TGTGCCTGGAGGACAGGGGTTAACACTGAAGCTTTCTTT
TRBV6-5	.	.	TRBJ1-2	CASSIDRSNYGYTF	TGTGCCAGCAGTATTGACAGATCTAACTATGGCTACACCTTC
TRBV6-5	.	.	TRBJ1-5	CATNREGYSNQPQHF	TGTGCCACAAACAGGGAGGGGTATAGCAATCAGCCCCAGCATTTT
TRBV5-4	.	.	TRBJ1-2	CASSLEEGANYGYTF	TGTGCCAGCAGCTTGGAGGAGGGGGCTAACTATGGCTACACCTTC
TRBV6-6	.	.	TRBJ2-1	CASSHDIYNEQFF	TGTGCCAGCAGTCATGACATATACAATGAGCAGTTCTTC
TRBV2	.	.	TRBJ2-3	CASRRSDGTQYF	TGTGCCAGCAGGCGGTCCGACGGTACGCAGTATTTT
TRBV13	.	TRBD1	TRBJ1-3	CASSLEVHRGGNTIYF	TGTGCCAGCAGCTTAGAAGTCCACAGGGGAGGAAACACCATATATTTT
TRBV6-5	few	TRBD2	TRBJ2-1	CASSYSPRTSGGSKFF	TGTGCCAGCAGTTACTCCCCCCGGACTAGCGGGGGGTCGAAGTTCTTC
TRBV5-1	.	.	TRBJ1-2	CASTPETPNYGYTF	TGCGCCAGCACTCCGGAGACTCCGAACTATGGCTACACCTTC
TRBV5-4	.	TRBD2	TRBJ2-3	CASSYTRELAGVTDTQYF	TGTGCCAGCAGCTACACCAGGGAACTAGCGGGGGTCACAGATACGCAGTATTTT
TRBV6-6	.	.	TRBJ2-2	CASSLREANTGELFF	TGTGCCAGCAGTCTCAGGGAAGCGAACACCGGGGAGCTGTTTTTT
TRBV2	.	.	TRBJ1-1	CASRLLGSVNTEAFF	TGTGCCAGCAGGTTATTGGGTAGTGTGAACACTGAAGCTTTCTTT
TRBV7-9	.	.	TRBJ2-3	CASSLASTDTQYF	TGTGCCAGCAGCTTAGCGAGCACAGATACGCAGTATTTT
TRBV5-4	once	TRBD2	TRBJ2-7	CASSYEPAQRGATYEQYF	TGTGCCAGCAGCTACGAACCAGCCCAGCGGGGTGCGACCTACGAGCAGTACTTC
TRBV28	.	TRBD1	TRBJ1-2	CASSGDSYGYTF	TGTGCCAGCAGTGGGGACAGTTATGGCTACACCTTC
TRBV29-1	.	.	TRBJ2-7	CSVAGQGYEQYF	TGCAGCGTTGCTGGACAAGGGTACGAGCAGTACTTC
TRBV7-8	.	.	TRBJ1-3	CASSFRAGSGNTIYF	TGTGCCAGCAGCTTCCGGGCGGGTTCTGGAAACACCATATATTTT